The sequence of this TCR beta chain was determined in a study of patients and donors after allogeneic stem cell transplantation. In germline, CDR1 is SGHAT, CDR2 FQNNGV. With V trimmed by 1 base and J by 0 bases, 11 bases remained unmatched. The CDR3 sequence is 19 residues long. One entry per CDR3 protein, called by TCRdb with MiXCR from the RT-PCR reads. The sample includes about a million distinct CDR3 sequences, under 20% seen only once; the top ten take 5% to 6.5%. The source of this sequence is a human donor who was either an allogeneic HSCT recipient or a stem cell or donor lymphocyte infusion donor (not recorded which). It is not recorded whose cells these are; they may come from a transplant donor. Material: blood, either unsorted or a sorted T cell fraction (not recorded which). The chain carries TRBV11-2 and TRBJ2-3, with TRBD2 identical over 9 bases. The CDR3 bases are TGTGCCAGCAGCTTAGTTTGGGCCAGCGGGAGGAACAGCACAGATACGCAGTATTTT. It translates to CASSLVWASGRNSTDTQYF. The full variable domain, completed using reference TRBV11-2 and TRBJ2-3, is EAGVAQSPRYKIIEKRQSVAFWCNPISGHATLYWYQQILGQGPKLLIQFQNNGVVDDSQLPKDRFSAERLKGVDSTLKIQPAKLEDSAVYLCASSLVWASGRNSTDTQYFGPGTRLTVL.